The next 25 T cell receptor beta chains were all read from a single sample in a study of T cells in Graves' hyperthyroidism and ophthalmopathy. From RNA transcripts, TCR beta CDR3 regions were amplified. The TCR CDR3 was amplified in a first-round RT-PCR using the HTBI primer set. In TCRdb, the multiplex PCR reads were re-called with MiXCR into one record per CDR3 protein. The sample consists of 750,000 to 900,000 distinct CDR3 sequences, about 38% of them appearing once. The sample consisted of blood. Every receptor here comes from a man younger than 35 with Graves' hyperthyroidism.

This clonotype was detected a few times. The chain recombines TRBV7-8 with TRBJ2-5; D is unresolved. Trimming stripped 1 base from V and 4 bases from J, with 16 bases between. Germline V gene lookup returns CDR1 SGHVS and CDR2 FQNEAQ. There are 16 residues in the CDR3. For the CDR3, the DNA is TGTGCCAGCAGCTTAGGGTTCTGGGGTACGCGAGAGACCCAGTACTTC. Translated: CASSLGFWGTRETQYF. Full variable domain (rest looked up from reference TRBV7-8 and TRBJ2-5): GAGVSQSPRYKVAKRGQDVALRCDPISGHVSLFWYQQALGQGPEFLTYFQNEAQLDKSGLPSDRFFAERPEGSVSTLKIQRTQQEDSAVYLCASSLGFWGTRETQYFGPGTRLLVL.

This clonotype occurred many times. This rearrangement joins TRBV5-1 to TRBJ1-1; D might be TRBD1 (6 bases). This CDR3 comprises 16 residues. Germline V lookup: CDR1 SGHRS, CDR2 YFSETQ. Trimming cost V 0 bases and J 0 bases, with 12 bases left between them. The DNA for the CDR3 is TGCGCCAGCAGCTTGGTGGGTGGACAGATGAACACTGAAGCTTTCTTT. Translated, it gives CASSLVGGQMNTEAFF.

This clonotype occurred many times. The rearrangement links TRBV19 to TRBJ1-6; tentatively, D is TRBD1 (6 bases). The V end was cut by 6 bases, the J end by 10 bases, with 16 bases between. This CDR3 comprises 14 residues. CDR1 is LNHDA and CDR2 is SQIVND in the germline V gene (reference sequence). CDR3 residues: CASRSAGQGSPLHF. The DNA for the CDR3 is TGTGCCAGTAGATCAGCGGGCCAGGGGTCACCCCTCCACTTT. The whole variable domain, filled in from reference TRBV19 and TRBJ1-6, reads DGGITQSPKYLFRKEGQNVTLSCEQNLNHDAMYWYRQDPGQGLRLIYYSQIVNDFQKGDIAEGYSVSREKKESFPLTVTSAQKNPTAFYLCASRSAGQGSPLHFGNGTRLTVT.

This clonotype was observed at least ten times. The chain is built from TRBV29-1 and TRBJ1-2, with 10 bases fitting TRBD1. CDR3 size: 13 residues. Unmatched junction bases numbered 9, after V lost 7 bases and J lost 7 bases. Germline loops: CDR1 SQVTM, CDR2 ANQGSEA. CDR3: CSAAGTGVGGYTF. The CDR3 bases are TGCAGCGCCGCAGGGACAGGGGTGGGTGGCTACACCTTC.

Remarks on this clonotype: Compared with germline, one end of the junction differs, possibly owing to a read error. V and J are TRBV19 and TRBJ1-2; D call uncertain. The CDR3 is 15 residues long. Germline lookup yields CDR1 LNHDA and CDR2 SQIVND (reference sequence). CDR3 loop: CASSDEMFGFDGHTF. The CDR3 DNA reads TGTGCCAGTAGCGACGAAATGTTTGGGTTTGATGGCCACACCTTC.

This chain connects TRBV6-6 to TRBJ2-7; TRBD1 matches 9 bases. Germline V gene lookup returns CDR1 MNHNY and CDR2 SVGAGI (reference sequence). CDR3 length: 18 residues. The V and J ends lost 5 bases and 3 bases, in that order; junction bases with no gene match: 17. CDR3 sequence: CASSGLGQGILTLYEQYF. The CDR3 DNA sequence: TGTGCCAGCAGTGGTTTGGGACAGGGTATTTTGACCCTCTACGAGCAGTACTTC.

J is TRBJ2-5 and V is TRBV20-1; the match to TRBD2 covers 7 bases. CDR1 and CDR2 (germline): DFQATT, SNEGSKA (reference sequence). This CDR3 contains 16 residues. Unmatched junction bases numbered 8, after V lost 0 bases and J lost 1 base. The DNA for the CDR3 is TGCAGTGCTAGAGATCTCGCGGGAGTTTTCCAAGAGACCCAGTACTTC. Translation gives CSARDLAGVFQETQYF.

As regards this clonotype: A much larger clone sits a single nucleotide away, making a read error possible. The V gene is TRBV19, the J gene TRBJ1-5; D unclear. This CDR3 has 12 amino acids. Germline lookup yields CDR1 LNHDA and CDR2 SQIVND (reference sequence). V was shortened by 7 bases and J by 3 bases, with 7 bases between the two germline ends. CDR3: CASTRSNQPQHF. The CDR3 nucleotides are TGTGCCAGTACCCGGTCCAATCAGCCCCAGCATTTT.

A word on this clonotype: A read error is possible here, since a much larger clone lies one base away. The conserved closing phenylalanine or tryptophan is absent in this CDR3, likely reflecting a read error. The V and J genes are TRBV10-3 and TRBJ1-1; 7 nucleotides agree with TRBD1. Germline lookup yields CDR1 ENHRY and CDR2 SYGVKD. The CDR3 consists of 15 residues. After removal of 6 bases from V and 2 bases from J, the junction contained 9 bases not matched to a gene. Here the CDR3 DNA reads TGTGCCATCAGCCCGACCGGGACAGCAAACACTGAAGCTTTCCTT. Residues: CAISPTGTANTEAFL.

The chain is built from TRBV9 and TRBJ2-7; D remains unclear. Germline V gives CDR1 SGDLS, CDR2 YYNGEE. This CDR3 is built from 13 residues. Trimming left V 4 bases short and J 4 bases short, with 12 bases between. In DNA, the CDR3 is TGTGCCAGCAGCCCCGAGACTGATTACGAGCAGTACTTC. Translation: CASSPETDYEQYF.

The chain uses TRBV15 and TRBJ1-5, with D hard to call. V lost 0 bases to trimming and J lost 1 base, with 7 bases between them. The V gene's germline CDR1 is LNHNV and CDR2 YYDKDF (reference sequence). This CDR3 comprises 15 residues. The CDR3 here is CATSRDGESNQPQHF. CDR3 DNA: TGTGCCACCAGCAGAGATGGGGAGAGCAATCAGCCCCAGCATTTT.

The chain couples TRBV7-9 to TRBJ2-3; D perhaps matches TRBD2 (5 bases). Per germline, CDR1 SEHNR and CDR2 FQNEAQ (reference sequence). V was cut by 5 bases and J by 2 bases, with 5 bases left in between. The CDR3 has 12 amino acids. The chain's CDR3 is CASSRDTDTQYF. The CDR3 bases are TGTGCCAGCAGCCGGGACACAGATACGCAGTATTTT.

With regard to this clonotype: This could be a read error, since a much larger clone is one nucleotide away. The V gene is TRBV20-1, the J gene TRBJ1-6; TRBD1 matches at 10 bases. The CDR3 totals 14 residues. V lost 3 bases to trimming and J lost 6 bases; unmatched junction nucleotides: 2. Germline values: CDR1 DFQATT, CDR2 SNEGSKA (reference sequence). The CDR3 DNA follows: TGCAGTGCTAGCGGGACAGGGGTTAATTCACCCCTCCACTTT. This encodes CSASGTGVNSPLHF.

This clonotype was seen ten or more times. The genes are TRBV2 and TRBJ1-5; D unclear. Looked up from germline, CDR1 is SNHLY and CDR2 is FYNNEI. This CDR3 region has 15 residues. The V and J ends lost 0 bases and 6 bases respectively, with 12 bases between them. The chain's CDR3 is CASSEAGRALQPQHF. The CDR3 DNA reads as TGTGCCAGCAGTGAAGCGGGGAGAGCCCTTCAGCCCCAGCATTTT.

V usage is TRBV7-2 and J usage is TRBJ2-2, with D possibly matching TRBD2 (5 bases). The CDR3 contains 15 residues. Trimming removed 1 base at V and 5 bases at J, with 11 bases between. Germline CDR1 reads SGHTA; CDR2 reads FQGNSA. The CDR3 nucleotides read TGTGCCAGCAGCTTAGGGAGGATGCGGACCGGGGAGCTGTTTTTT. The encoded protein is CASSLGRMRTGELFF. The full variable domain, with the rest looked up from reference TRBV7-2 and TRBJ2-2, is GAGVSQSPSNKVTEKGKDVELRCDPISGHTALYWYRQSLGQGLEFLIYFQGNSAPDKSGLPSDRFSAERTGGSVSTLTIQRTQQEDSAVYLCASSLGRMRTGELFFGEGSRLTVL.

This clonotype was found a few times. This chain links TRBV15 with TRBJ1-1; no clear D gene. V lost 4 bases, J lost 5 bases, and 11 bases lay in between. The CDR3 extends over 13 amino acids. Germline values: CDR1 LNHNV, CDR2 YYDKDF (reference sequence). CDR3 DNA: TGTGCCACCAGCACTCGGCGGATGACTGAAGCTTTCTTT. This translates into CATSTRRMTEAFF. The complete variable domain, with remaining parts taken from reference TRBV15 and TRBJ1-1, reads DAMVIQNPRYQVTQFGKPVTLSCSQTLNHNVMYWYQQKSSQAPKLLFHYYDKDFNNEADTPDNFQSRRPNTSFCFLDIRSPGLGDTAMYLCATSTRRMTEAFFGQGTRLTVV.

This clonotype was observed a handful of times. The J gene is TRBJ1-1, the V gene TRBV5-6; D might be TRBD1 (6 bases). The CDR3 sequence is 15 residues long. V lost 1 base to trimming and J lost 4 bases, with 14 bases between them. Germline assignment: CDR1 SGHDT and CDR2 YYEEEE. CDR3 sequence: CASSLPGADSTEAFF. CDR3 DNA sequence: TGTGCCAGCAGCTTGCCGGGGGCTGATAGCACTGAAGCTTTCTTT.

This clonotype was counted a few times. The chain carries TRBV7-2 and TRBJ1-4; perhaps TRBD1 as D (6 bases). Trimming took 5 bases from V and 8 from J, leaving 18 bases between them. The CDR3 extends over 15 amino acids. Germline lookup yields CDR1 SGHTA and CDR2 FQGNSA. Here the CDR3 reads CASSQDLGGREKLFF. Here the CDR3 DNA reads TGTGCCAGCAGCCAAGATCTGGGGGGCAGGGAAAAACTGTTTTTT.

About this clonotype itself: This may be a read error, as it is one base from a much larger clone. The genes are TRBV7-9 and TRBJ1-2; no clear D. This CDR3 is built from 14 residues. In germline, CDR1 is SEHNR, CDR2 FQNEAQ (reference sequence). V lost 5 bases to trimming and J lost 6 bases, with 16 bases between them. The CDR3 protein is CASSPRAANHGYTF. The CDR3 nucleotides are TGTGCCAGCAGCCCAAGGGCAGCGAACCATGGCTACACCTTC.

This clonotype has at least ten counts. The rearrangement links TRBV5-1 to TRBJ2-2; tentatively, D is TRBD2 (6 bases). The CDR3 sequence is 15 residues long. Germline V gives CDR1 SGHRS, CDR2 YFSETQ. V was cut by 4 bases and J by 10 bases, with 20 bases left in between. CDR3: CASSEPGLTLEELFF. For the CDR3, the DNA is TGCGCCAGCAGCGAGCCGGGACTTACGCTTGAGGAGCTGTTTTTT.

This clonotype was recorded only once. The chain recombines TRBV12-3 or TRBV12-4 with TRBJ1-1; a possible D gene is TRBD1 (6 bases). Trimming removed 1 base from V and 4 bases from J, with 13 bases in between. CDR3 length: 15 amino acids. The CDR3 bases are TGTGCCAGCAGTTTAGGGAGGGGGGGCATCACTGAAGCTTTCTTT. Translating gives CASSLGRGGITEAFF.

This clonotype was seen more than once but under ten times. The chain employs TRBV12-3 or TRBV12-4 and TRBJ2-7; 10 bases align to TRBD1. This CDR3 region has 14 residues. V shed 2 bases and J 6 bases; nucleotides not matched to a gene: 4. The CDR3 bases are TGTGCCAGCAGTTTATGGACAGGGGGAAGCGAGCAGTACTTC. Its translation is CASSLWTGGSEQYF.

Turning to this clonotype: One end of the junction does not line up with germline, which may come from a read error. The V gene is TRBV12-3 or TRBV12-4, the J gene TRBJ1-5; TRBD1 aligns across 8 bases. CDR3 length: 14 residues. The CDR3 reads CANSPTGASQPQHF. The CDR3 DNA reads TGTGCCAACAGTCCGACAGGGGCATCTCAGCCCCAGCATTTT.

V usage is TRBV12-3 or TRBV12-4 and J usage is TRBJ1-1; D is perhaps TRBD1 (5 bases). V was pared by 4 bases and J by 4 bases, with 10 bases between. The CDR3 covers 13 residues. Written as DNA, the CDR3 is TGTGCCAGCAGTTGGGGACCAACCACTGAAGCTTTCTTT. Translation: CASSWGPTTEAFF.

This clonotype occurred a few times. CDR3 residues: CATSDFAPSGEAEAFF. The DNA for the CDR3 is TGTGCCACCAGTGATTTTGCCCCCTCGGGGGAAGCTGAAGCTTTCTTT. The V and J genes are TRBV24-1 and TRBJ1-1; D perhaps matches TRBD1 (5 bases). V lost 1 base and J 6 bases, leaving 17 bases between the germline ends. This CDR3 has 16 amino acids. Germline V gene data show CDR1 as KGHDR and CDR2 as SFDVKD.